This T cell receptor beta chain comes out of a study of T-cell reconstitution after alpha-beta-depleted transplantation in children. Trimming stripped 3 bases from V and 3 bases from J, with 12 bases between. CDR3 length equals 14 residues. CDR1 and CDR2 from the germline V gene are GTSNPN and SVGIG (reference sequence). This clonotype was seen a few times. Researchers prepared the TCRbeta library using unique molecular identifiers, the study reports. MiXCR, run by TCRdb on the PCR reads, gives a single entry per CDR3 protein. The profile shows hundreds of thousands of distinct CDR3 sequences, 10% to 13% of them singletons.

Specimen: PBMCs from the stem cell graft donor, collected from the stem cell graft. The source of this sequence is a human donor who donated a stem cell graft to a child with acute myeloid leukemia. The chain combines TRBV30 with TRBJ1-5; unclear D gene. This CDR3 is CAWRVAVSNQPQHF. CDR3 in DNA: TGTGCCTGGAGGGTCGCGGTCTCCAATCAGCCCCAGCATTTT. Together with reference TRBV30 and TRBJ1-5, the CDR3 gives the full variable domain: SQTIHQWPATLVQPVGSPLSLECTVEGTSNPNLYWYRQAAGRGLQLLFYSVGIGQISSEVPQNLSASRPQDRQFILSSKKLLLSDSGFYLCAWRVAVSNQPQHFGDGTRLSIL.